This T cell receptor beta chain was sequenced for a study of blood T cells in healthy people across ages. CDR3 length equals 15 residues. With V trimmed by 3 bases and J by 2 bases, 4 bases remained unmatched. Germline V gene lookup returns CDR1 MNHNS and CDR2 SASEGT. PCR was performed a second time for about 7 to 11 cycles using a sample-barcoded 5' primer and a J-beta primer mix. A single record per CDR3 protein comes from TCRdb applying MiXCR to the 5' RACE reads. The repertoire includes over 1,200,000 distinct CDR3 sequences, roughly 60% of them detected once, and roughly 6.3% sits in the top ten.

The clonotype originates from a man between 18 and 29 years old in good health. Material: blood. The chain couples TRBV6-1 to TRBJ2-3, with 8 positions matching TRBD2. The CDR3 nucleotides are TGTGCCAGCAGTGACCAGCGGGGGACCACAGATACGCAGTATTTT. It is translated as CASSDQRGTTDTQYF.